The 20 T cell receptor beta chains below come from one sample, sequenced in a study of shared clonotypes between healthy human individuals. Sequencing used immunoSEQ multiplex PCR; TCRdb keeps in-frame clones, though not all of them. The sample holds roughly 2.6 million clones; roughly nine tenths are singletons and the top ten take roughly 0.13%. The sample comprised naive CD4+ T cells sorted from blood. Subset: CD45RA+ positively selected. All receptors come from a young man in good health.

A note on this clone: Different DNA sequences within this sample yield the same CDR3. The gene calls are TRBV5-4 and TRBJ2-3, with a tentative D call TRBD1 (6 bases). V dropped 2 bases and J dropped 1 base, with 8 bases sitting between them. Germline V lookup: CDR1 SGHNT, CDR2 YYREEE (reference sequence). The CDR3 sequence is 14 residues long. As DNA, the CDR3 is TGTGCCAGCAGCTTAGAGGGGGGCACAGATACGCAGTATTTT. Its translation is CASSLEGGTDTQYF.

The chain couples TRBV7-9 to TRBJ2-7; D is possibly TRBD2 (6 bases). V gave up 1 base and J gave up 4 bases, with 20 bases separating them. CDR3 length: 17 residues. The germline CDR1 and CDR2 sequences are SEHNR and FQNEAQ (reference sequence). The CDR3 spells CASSLVQVSASVYEQYF. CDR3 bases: TGTGCCAGCAGCTTAGTTCAGGTGTCCGCTAGCGTGTACGAGCAGTACTTC.

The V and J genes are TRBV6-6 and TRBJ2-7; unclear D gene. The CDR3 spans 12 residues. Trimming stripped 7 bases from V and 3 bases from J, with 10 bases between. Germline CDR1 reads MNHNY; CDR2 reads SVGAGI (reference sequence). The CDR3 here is CASTTRGYEQYF. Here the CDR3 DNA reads TGTGCCAGCACCACGAGAGGCTACGAGCAGTACTTC.

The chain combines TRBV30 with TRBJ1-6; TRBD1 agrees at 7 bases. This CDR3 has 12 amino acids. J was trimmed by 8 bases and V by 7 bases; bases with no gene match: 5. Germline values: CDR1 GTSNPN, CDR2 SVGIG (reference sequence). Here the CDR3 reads CASGTDYSPLHF. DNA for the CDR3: TGTGCCTCTGGGACAGACTATTCACCCCTCCACTTT.

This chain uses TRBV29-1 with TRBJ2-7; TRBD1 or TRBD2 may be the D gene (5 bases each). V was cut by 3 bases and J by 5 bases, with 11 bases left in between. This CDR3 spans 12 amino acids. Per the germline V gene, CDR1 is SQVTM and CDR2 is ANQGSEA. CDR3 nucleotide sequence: TGCAGCGTTGAGGCTCCGGGGCACGAGCAGTACTTC. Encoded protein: CSVEAPGHEQYF.

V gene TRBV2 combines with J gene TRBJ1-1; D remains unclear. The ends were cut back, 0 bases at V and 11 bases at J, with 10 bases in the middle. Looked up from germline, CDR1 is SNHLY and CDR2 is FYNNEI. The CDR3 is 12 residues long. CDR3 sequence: CASSEARRMAFF. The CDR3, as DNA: TGTGCCAGCAGTGAAGCGCGGCGGATGGCTTTCTTT.

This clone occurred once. This CDR3 reads CASSLAWIREGSYNEQFF. CDR3 coding DNA: TGTGCCAGCAGCTTAGCGTGGATCCGGGAAGGCTCCTACAATGAGCAGTTCTTC. The gene calls are TRBV7-2 and TRBJ2-1; D might be TRBD2 (5 bases). Germline V CDR1 and CDR2: SGHTA, FQGNSA. The CDR3 consists of 18 residues. V was cut by 0 bases and J by 0 bases, with 15 bases left in between. The full variable domain, completed using reference TRBV7-2 and TRBJ2-1, is GAGVSQSPSNKVTEKGKDVELRCDPISGHTALYWYRQSLGQGLEFLIYFQGNSAPDKSGLPSDRFSAERTGGSVSTLTIQRTQQEDSAVYLCASSLAWIREGSYNEQFFGPGTRLTVL.

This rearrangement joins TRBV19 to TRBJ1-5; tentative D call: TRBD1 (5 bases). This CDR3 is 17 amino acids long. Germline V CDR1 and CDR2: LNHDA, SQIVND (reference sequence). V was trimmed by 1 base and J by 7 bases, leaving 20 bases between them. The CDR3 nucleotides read TGTGCCAGTAGTATAGGGAGGTACACATTCGGGGGACAGCCCCAGCATTTT. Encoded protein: CASSIGRYTFGGQPQHF.

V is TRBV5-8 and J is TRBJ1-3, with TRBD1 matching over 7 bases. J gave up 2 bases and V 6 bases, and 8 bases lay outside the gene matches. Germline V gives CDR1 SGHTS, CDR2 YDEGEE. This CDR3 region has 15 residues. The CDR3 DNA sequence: TGTGCCAGCAACCCAGACAGGGTTGCTGGAAACACCATATATTTT. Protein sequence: CASNPDRVAGNTIYF.

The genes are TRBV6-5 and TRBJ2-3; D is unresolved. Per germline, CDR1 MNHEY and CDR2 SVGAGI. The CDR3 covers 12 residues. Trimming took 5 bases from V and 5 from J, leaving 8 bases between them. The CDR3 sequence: CASSPNGDTQYF. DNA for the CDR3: TGTGCCAGCAGTCCGAATGGAGATACGCAGTATTTT.

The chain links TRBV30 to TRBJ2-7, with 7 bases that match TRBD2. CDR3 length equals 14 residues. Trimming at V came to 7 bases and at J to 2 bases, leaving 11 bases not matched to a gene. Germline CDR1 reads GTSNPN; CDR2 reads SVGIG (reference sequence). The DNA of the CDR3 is TGTGCCTCCGATCCACCTAGCGGTCCCTACGAGCAGTACTTC. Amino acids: CASDPPSGPYEQYF.

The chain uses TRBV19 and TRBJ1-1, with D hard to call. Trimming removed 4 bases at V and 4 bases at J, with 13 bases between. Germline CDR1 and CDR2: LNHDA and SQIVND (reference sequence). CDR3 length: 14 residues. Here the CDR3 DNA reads TGTGCCAGTAGTAGCCCCGGACTTTCCACTGAAGCTTTCTTT. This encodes CASSSPGLSTEAFF.

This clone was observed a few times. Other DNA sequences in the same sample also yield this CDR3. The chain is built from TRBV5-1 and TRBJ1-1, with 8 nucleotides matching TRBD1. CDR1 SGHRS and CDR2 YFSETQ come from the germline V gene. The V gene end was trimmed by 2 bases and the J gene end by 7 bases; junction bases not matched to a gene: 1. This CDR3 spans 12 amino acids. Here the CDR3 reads CASSFGQGEAFF. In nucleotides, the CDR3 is TGCGCCAGCAGCTTTGGACAGGGTGAAGCTTTCTTT.

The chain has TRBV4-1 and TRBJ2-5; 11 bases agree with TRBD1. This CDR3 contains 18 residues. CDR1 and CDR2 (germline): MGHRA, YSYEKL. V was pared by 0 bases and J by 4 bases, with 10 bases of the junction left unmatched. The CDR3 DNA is TGCGCCAGCAGCCAAGATGGGACAGGGGGTCGGGTGTCAGAGACCCAGTACTTC. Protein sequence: CASSQDGTGGRVSETQYF.

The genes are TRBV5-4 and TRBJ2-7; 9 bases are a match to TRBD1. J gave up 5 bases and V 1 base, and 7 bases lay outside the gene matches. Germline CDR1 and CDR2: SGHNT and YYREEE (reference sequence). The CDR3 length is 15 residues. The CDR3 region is CASSLPGTGPHEQYF. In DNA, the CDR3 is TGTGCCAGCAGCTTGCCAGGGACAGGGCCCCACGAGCAGTACTTC.

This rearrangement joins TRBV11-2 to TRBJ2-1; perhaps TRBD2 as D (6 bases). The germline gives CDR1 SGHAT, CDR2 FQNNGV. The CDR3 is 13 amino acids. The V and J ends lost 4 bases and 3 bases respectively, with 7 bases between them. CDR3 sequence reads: CASSSGDYNEQFF. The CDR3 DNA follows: TGTGCCAGCAGCTCGGGAGACTACAATGAGCAGTTCTTC.

CDR3: CASKRESASGSYEQYF. The CDR3 nucleotides are TGCGCCAGCAAACGGGAAAGTGCTAGCGGGAGCTACGAGCAGTACTTC. V and J are TRBV5-1 and TRBJ2-7, with 10 bases aligning to TRBD2. The CDR3 loop spans 16 amino acids. J gave up 3 bases and V 6 bases, and 12 bases lay outside the gene matches. Looked up from germline, CDR1 is SGHRS and CDR2 is YFSETQ.

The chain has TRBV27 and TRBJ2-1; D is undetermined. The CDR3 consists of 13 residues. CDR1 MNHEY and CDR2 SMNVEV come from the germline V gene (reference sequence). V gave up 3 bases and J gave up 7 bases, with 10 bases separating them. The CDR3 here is CASSFTWANEQFF. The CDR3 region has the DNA TGTGCCAGCAGTTTTACTTGGGCAAATGAGCAGTTCTTC.

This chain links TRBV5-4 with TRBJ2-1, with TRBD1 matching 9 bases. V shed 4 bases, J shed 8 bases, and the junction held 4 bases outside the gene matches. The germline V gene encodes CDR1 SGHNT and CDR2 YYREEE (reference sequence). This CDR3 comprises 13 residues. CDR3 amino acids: CASSRTGVDEQFF. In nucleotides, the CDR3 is TGTGCCAGCAGCAGGACAGGGGTGGATGAGCAGTTCTTC.

In nucleotides, the CDR3 is TGTGCCAGCAGCGACAGGGTCTATGGCTACACCTTC. It specifies CASSDRVYGYTF. The V call is TRBV28, the J call TRBJ1-2, with 7 bases fitting TRBD1. The CDR3 is made up of 12 amino acids. The germline V gene has CDR1 MDHEN and CDR2 SYDVKM. With 6 bases clipped from V and 4 bases from J, the junction kept 2 bases outside the gene matches.